A single T cell receptor beta chain is shown here with its context. The data are from a study of cytomegalovirus exposure and HLA in healthy donors. The germline V gene encodes CDR1 SGHAT and CDR2 FQNNGV. The CDR3 covers 13 residues. V lost 1 base to trimming and J lost 3 bases, with 6 bases between them. Amplification used 60 Vbeta primers and 13 Jbeta primers. Some clones are missing from TCRdb's copy, which holds only in-frame ones; the method was immunoSEQ multiplex PCR. The sample lists about 190,000 clones; roughly 79% were seen once. The specimen sequenced was PBMCs. The chain recombines TRBV11-2 with TRBJ1-1; no firm D call. The clonotype comes from a young woman in good health and CMV-seronegative. CDR3 sequence (DNA): TGTGCCAGCAGCTTAGGCCGAGACACTGAAGCTTTCTTT. Translated, it gives CASSLGRDTEAFF.